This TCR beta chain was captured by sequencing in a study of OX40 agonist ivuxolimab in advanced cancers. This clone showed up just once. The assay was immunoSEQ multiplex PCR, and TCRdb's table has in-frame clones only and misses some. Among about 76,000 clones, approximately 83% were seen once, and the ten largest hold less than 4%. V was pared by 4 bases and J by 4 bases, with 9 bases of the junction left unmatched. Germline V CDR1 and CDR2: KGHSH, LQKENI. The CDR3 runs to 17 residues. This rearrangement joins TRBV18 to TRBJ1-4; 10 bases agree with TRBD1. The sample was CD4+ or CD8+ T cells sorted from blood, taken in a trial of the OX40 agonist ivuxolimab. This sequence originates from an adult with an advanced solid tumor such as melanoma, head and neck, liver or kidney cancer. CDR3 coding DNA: TGTGCCAGCTCACGGAGGACAGGGGGTACCGGTAATGAAAAACTGTTTTTT. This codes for CASSRRTGGTGNEKLFF.